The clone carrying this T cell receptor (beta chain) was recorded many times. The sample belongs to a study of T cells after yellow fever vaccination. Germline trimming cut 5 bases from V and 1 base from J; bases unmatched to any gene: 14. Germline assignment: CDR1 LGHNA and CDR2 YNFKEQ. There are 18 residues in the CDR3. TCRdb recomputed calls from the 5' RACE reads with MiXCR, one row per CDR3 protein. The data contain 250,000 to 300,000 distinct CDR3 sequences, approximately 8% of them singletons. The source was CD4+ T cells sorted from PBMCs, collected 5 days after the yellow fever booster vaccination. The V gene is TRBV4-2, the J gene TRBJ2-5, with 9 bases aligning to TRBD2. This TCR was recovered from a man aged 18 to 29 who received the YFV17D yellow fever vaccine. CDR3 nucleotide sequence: TGTGCCAGCAGCTCCGGGGCTAGCGGGAATAACTTCCAAGAGACCCAGTACTTC. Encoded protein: CASSSGASGNNFQETQYF.